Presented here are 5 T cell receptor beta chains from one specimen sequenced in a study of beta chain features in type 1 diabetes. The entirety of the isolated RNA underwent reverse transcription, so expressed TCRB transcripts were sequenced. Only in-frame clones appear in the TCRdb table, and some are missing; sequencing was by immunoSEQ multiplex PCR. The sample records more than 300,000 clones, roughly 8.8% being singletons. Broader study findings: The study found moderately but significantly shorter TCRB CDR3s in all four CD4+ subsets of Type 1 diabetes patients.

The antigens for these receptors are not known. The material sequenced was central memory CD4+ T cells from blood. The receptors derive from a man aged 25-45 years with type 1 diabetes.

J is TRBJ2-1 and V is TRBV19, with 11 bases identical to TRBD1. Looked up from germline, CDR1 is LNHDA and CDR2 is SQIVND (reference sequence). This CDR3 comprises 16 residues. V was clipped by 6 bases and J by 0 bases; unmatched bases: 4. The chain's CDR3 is CASSLDRGRSYNEQFF. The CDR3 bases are TGTGCCAGTAGCCTGGACAGGGGGCGCTCCTACAATGAGCAGTTCTTC.

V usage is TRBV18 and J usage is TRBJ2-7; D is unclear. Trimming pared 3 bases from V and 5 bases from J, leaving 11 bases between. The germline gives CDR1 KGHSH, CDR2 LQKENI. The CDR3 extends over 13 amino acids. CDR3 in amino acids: CASSPSLGHEQYF. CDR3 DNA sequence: TGTGCCAGCTCACCTTCCTTGGGTCACGAGCAGTACTTC.

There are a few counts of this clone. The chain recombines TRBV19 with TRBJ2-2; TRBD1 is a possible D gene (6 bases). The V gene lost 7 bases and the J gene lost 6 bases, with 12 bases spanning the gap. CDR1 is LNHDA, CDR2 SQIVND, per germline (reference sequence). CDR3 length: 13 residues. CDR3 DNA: TGTGCCAGTACCCGGACAGTCCCCGGGGAGCTGTTTTTT. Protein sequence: CASTRTVPGELFF.

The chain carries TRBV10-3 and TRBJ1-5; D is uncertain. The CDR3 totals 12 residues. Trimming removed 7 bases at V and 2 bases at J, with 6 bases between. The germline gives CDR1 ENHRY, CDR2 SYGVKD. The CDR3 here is CAITDGNQPQHF. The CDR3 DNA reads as TGTGCCATCACTGACGGCAATCAGCCCCAGCATTTT.

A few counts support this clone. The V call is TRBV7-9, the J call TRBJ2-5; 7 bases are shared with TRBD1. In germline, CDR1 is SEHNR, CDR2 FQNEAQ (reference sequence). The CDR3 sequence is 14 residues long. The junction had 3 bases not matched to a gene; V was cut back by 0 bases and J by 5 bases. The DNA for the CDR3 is TGTGCCAGCAGCTTAGCCGACAGGGCGGAGACCCAGTACTTC. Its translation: CASSLADRAETQYF.